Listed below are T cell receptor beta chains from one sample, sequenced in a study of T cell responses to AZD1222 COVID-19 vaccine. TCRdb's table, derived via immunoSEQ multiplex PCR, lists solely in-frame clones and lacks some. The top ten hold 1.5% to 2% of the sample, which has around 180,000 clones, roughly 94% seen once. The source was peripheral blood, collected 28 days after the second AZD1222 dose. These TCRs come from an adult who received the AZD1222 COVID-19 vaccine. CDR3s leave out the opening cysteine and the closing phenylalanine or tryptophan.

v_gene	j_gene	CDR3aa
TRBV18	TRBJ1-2	ASSPPNYGYT
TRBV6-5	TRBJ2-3	ASRAGTLSTDTQY
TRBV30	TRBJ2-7	ASAGAYEQY
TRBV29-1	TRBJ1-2	SVQDGVPNYGYT
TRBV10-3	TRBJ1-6	AISELGAGNSPLH
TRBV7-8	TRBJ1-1	ASSSRDRLYTEAF
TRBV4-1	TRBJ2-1	ASSPSVSYNEQF
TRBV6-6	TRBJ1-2	ASSYSTTVYGYT
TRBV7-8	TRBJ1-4	ASSLYGNRWSEKLF
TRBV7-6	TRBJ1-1	ASSLLDRMNTEAF
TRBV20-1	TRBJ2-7	SAGGNEQY
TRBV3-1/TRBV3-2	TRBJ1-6	ASSHITGGNSPLH
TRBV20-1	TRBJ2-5	SASIAGRWYQETQY
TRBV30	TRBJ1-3	AWGIVPGNTIY
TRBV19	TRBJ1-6	ASTSQGGSSYNSPLH
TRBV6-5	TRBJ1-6	ASSYQDNSPLH
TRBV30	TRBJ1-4	AWSLTGTLREKLF
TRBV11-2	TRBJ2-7	ASSLSQVHEQY
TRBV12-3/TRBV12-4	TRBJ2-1	ASSFWGVNEQF
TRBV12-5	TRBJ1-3	ASGLERLSGNTIY
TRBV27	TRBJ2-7	ASSPQGFKSYEQY
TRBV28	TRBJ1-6	ASSSQGASTPLH
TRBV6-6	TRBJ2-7	ASSYQQVYEQY